This TCR beta chain was observed in a study of tumor-infiltrating lymphocytes in localized non-small cell lung cancer. The study's findings and limits: TCR sequencing covered a subset of patients with enough tissue.

Here immunoSEQ multiplex PCR was the method, and the copy in TCRdb shows in-frame clones only, minus some. The sample includes about 16,000 clones, 70% to 80% seen only once; the top ten take 5.5% to 7%. About this clone: The antigen remains undetermined.

Sequenced input: lung tumor tissue. This clonotype was sampled from a human donor with non-small cell lung cancer.

The CDR3 spells CAWSLTAYGYTF. The CDR3 DNA follows: TGTGCCTGGAGTTTGACAGCCTATGGCTACACCTTC. This chain links TRBV30 with TRBJ1-2; TRBD1 is a possible D gene (5 bases). The ends were cut back, 2 bases at V and 4 bases at J, with 8 bases in the middle. Germline values: CDR1 GTSNPN, CDR2 SVGIG (reference sequence). The CDR3 length is 12 residues. Using reference TRBV30 and TRBJ1-2 for the parts outside the CDR3, the full variable domain is SQTIHQWPATLVQPVGSPLSLECTVEGTSNPNLYWYRQAAGRGLQLLFYSVGIGQISSEVPQNLSASRPQDRQFILSSKKLLLSDSGFYLCAWSLTAYGYTFGSGTRLTVV.